This T cell receptor beta chain was retrieved from a study of blood T cell repertoires in COVID-19 (dated by TCRdb to about 2020). About the investigation overall: Samples covering the acute and convalescent phases of COVID-19 were provided by collaborators in the United States, Italy and Spain. HLA class I and class II types, where available, came from metadata supplied by the sample provider rather than from assay-based typing. The material from the prospective study consisted of cDNA or gDNA derived from T cells, B-cell-depleted T cells, or PBMCs. The dataset comprised deeply sampled blood TCRbeta repertoires from subjects exposed to, actively infected with, or recovered from COVID-19. The repertoires were released in a freely available public database meant as a resource for research on the immune response to SARS-CoV-2. Samples were obtained from the ongoing ImmuneRACE study (first 160 participants) and from over 1,000 subjects provided by 6 global collaborators. The sample metadata nearly always contained a de-identified subject ID, COVID-19 status, age in years and sex. Overall study results and their limits: The amount of clinical and demographic metadata varied by source and participant and was provided uncurated.

TCRbeta CDR3 regions were amplified from genomic DNA using the immunoSEQ Assay, a bias-controlled multiplex PCR. Under the source paper's analysis protocol: Within the assay, amplification of reference gene primers was used to estimate how many nucleated cells each sample contained. To quantify the absolute abundance of each unique TCRbeta CDR3 rearrangement, sequence reads were collapsed and filtered. For each sample, productive Simpson clonality was calculated as the square root of Simpson's diversity index across productive rearrangements. TCRdb mirrors the immuneACCESS table, restricted to in-frame sequences. Some clones are absent from its copies; in checked studies, under half trace to an unresolved V gene, and the reason for the others is unknown. V and J calls and clone size are copied from that table; D and trimming were computed from the DNA. The sample table lists some 300,000 clones, just under 90% of them with a count of one. The ten largest clones add up to about 6% of the sample.

At one collaborating source in Seattle, patients were enrolled during active infection and were followed longitudinally through the course of disease. Each collaborating institution followed its own protocols to collect whole blood in K2EDTA tubes. For TCRbeta analysis, collaborators shipped samples as frozen whole blood, isolated PBMCs, or DNA extracted from either of those sample types. Sequences MDHEN (CDR1) and SYDVKM (CDR2) are obtained from the germline V gene. From its cysteine to its phenylalanine, the CDR3 spans 13 amino acids. The sequence is cut down to CDR3 DNA, 39 bases in frame from base 1. V sheds 5 bases and J sheds 1 base, leaving 8 bases between their ends. The sample holds one count of this clone. What this receptor recognizes is not known. No much larger clone is present one base from it, and per-base qualities are unavailable.

The rearrangement joined TRBV28 to TRBJ1-1; TRBD1 is a weak D gene call, 5 bases matching. This receptor was taken from a woman aged 50 to 60 with COVID-19, enrolled during active disease. The sample comprised peripheral blood. The CDR3 region reads CASSRQTNTEAFF. The DNA is as follows: TGTGCCAGCAGTAGACAGACGAACACTGAAGCTTTCTTT.